This T cell receptor beta chain came from a study of T-cell memory formation after mild COVID-19. About the study: TCR clusters were mostly donor specific.

General study points: Chiefly within CM and EM were the contracting CD4+ clones; CD8+ ones were within EMRA. Among clones contracting day 15 to 85, CD4/CD8 was balanced, whereas later expanders leaned CD4+.

Germline CDR1 WNHNN, CDR2 SYGVQD (reference sequence). Trimming stripped 5 bases from V and 4 bases from J, with 11 bases between. There are 13 residues in the CDR3. On this clonotype: The antigen remains undetermined.

Constant-segment primers served in 5'RACE that generated TCR alpha and TCR beta cDNA libraries bearing sample barcodes and UMIs. One entry per CDR3 protein, called by TCRdb with MiXCR from the 5' RACE reads. The sample yields about 240,000 distinct CDR3 sequences, roughly a tenth seen once. Material: PBMCs or a T cell subset sorted from them (not recorded which). The TCR comes from a man in his late teens or twenties who had mild COVID-19 (a few samples of this study predate the infection). Cell type and time point are not known. The V gene is TRBV10-1, the J gene TRBJ1-1, with unresolved D. CDR3 amino acids: CASSPPLATEAFF. Written as DNA, the CDR3 is TGCGCCAGCAGTCCCCCGCTTGCCACTGAAGCTTTCTTT.